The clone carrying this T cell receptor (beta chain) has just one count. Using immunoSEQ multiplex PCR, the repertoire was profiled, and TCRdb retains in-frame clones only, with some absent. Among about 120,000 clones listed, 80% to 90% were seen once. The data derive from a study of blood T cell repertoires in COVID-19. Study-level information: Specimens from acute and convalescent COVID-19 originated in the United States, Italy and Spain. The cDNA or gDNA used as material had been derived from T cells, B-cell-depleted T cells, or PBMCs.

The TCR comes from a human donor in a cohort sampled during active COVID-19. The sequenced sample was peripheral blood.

CDR3 amino acids: CASSTGLPRTDTQYF. CDR3 DNA sequence: TGTGCCAGCAGCACGGGACTCCCCCGCACAGATACGCAGTATTTT. V is TRBV7-9 and J is TRBJ2-3; perhaps TRBD2 as D (6 bases). This CDR3 comprises 15 residues. V was shortened by 5 bases and J by 1 base, with 13 bases between the two germline ends. The V gene's germline CDR1 is SEHNR and CDR2 FQNEAQ (reference sequence).